This TCR beta chain was found in a study of T-cell memory formation after mild COVID-19. After 5'RACE with constant-segment primers, TCR alpha and TCR beta cDNA libraries carrying sample barcodes and UMIs were obtained. TCRdb redid the calling of the 5' RACE reads with MiXCR, one entry per CDR3 protein. Of about 100,000 distinct CDR3 sequences detected, 11% appear once; the ten largest clones hold around 40%. The CDR3 is made up of 14 amino acids. V was shortened by 2 bases and J by 7 bases, with 11 bases between the two germline ends. Looked up from germline, CDR1 is MNHEY and CDR2 is SMNVEV (reference sequence). Study-level points and caveats: Clones contracting across day 15 to 85 had a balanced CD4/CD8 profile; later expanding clones leaned CD4+. Nothing showed for sure that second-wave clones peaking on day 37 were SARS-CoV-2 specific. Shrinking CD4+ clones resided mostly in CM and EM, and CD8+ ones in EMRA.

A note on this clonotype: Its cognate antigen is unknown.

The chain combines TRBV27 with TRBJ1-4; D perhaps matches TRBD1 (6 bases). The sample consisted of PBMCs or a T cell subset sorted from them (not recorded which). This sequence originates from a man between 18 and 35 years old who had mild COVID-19 (a few samples of this study predate the infection). Cell type and time point are not known. The CDR3 DNA sequence: TGTGCCAGCAGTTTAGGGACATCCCCTGAAAAACTGTTTTTT. This encodes CASSLGTSPEKLFF.